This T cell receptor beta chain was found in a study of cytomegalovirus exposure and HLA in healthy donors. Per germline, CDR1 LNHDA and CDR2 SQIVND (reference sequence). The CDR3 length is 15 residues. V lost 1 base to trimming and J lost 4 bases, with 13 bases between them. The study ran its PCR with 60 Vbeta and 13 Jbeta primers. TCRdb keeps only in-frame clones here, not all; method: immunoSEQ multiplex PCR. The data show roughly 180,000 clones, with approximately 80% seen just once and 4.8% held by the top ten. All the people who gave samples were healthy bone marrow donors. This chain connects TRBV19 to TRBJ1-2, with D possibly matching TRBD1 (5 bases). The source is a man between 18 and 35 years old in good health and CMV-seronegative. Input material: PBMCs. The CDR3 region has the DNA TGTGCCAGTAGTATAGGTACTGGGGCGGCCTATGGCTACACCTTC. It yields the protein CASSIGTGAAYGYTF.